One and the same sample provided the 8 T cell receptor beta chains below, sequenced in a study of OX40 agonist ivuxolimab in advanced cancers. Sequencing used immunoSEQ multiplex PCR; TCRdb keeps in-frame clones, though not all of them. Counted here are under 90,000 clones, around 85% occurring once; the ten biggest clones make up around 2%. The sequenced sample was CD4+ or CD8+ T cells sorted from blood, obtained in a trial of the OX40 agonist ivuxolimab. Receptors were obtained from an adult with an advanced solid tumor such as melanoma, head and neck, liver or kidney cancer.

This chain connects TRBV19 to TRBJ1-2, with 10 bases that match TRBD1. Germline V gene lookup returns CDR1 LNHDA and CDR2 SQIVND (reference sequence). V gave up 3 bases and J gave up 6 bases; unmatched junction bases: 1. There are 13 residues in the CDR3. The CDR3 DNA reads as TGTGCCAGTAGTATCGACAGGGGGCATGGCTACACCTTC. It codes for CASSIDRGHGYTF.

This chain connects TRBV6-5 to TRBJ2-7; possible D gene TRBD1, 5 bases. Trimming shortened V by 2 bases and J by 4 bases, and 12 bases separated the two germline ends. Germline V gene lookup returns CDR1 MNHEY and CDR2 SVGAGI. CDR3 size: 14 residues. The CDR3 is CASSYKQAGYEQYF. The DNA of the CDR3 is TGTGCCAGCAGTTACAAACAGGCTGGGTACGAGCAGTACTTC.

The rearrangement joins TRBV9 to TRBJ1-5, with 7 bases fitting TRBD1. V dropped 5 bases and J dropped 7; count of bases not matched to a gene: 6. This CDR3 is 13 amino acids long. CDR1 and CDR2 from the germline V gene are SGDLS and YYNGEE. The chain's CDR3 is CASSVTGDQPQHF. The CDR3 DNA reads as TGTGCCAGCAGTGTTACAGGGGACCAGCCCCAGCATTTT.

The V gene is TRBV7-2, the J gene TRBJ2-7; D is possibly TRBD2 (7 bases). CDR3 length equals 15 residues. V shed 1 base and J shed 5 bases, with 15 bases lying between them. CDR1 SGHTA and CDR2 FQGNSA come from the germline V gene. The CDR3 loop reads CASSLGGGGGDEQYF. CDR3 sequence (DNA): TGTGCCAGCAGCTTAGGGGGCGGGGGCGGCGACGAGCAGTACTTC.

The chain couples TRBV7-3 to TRBJ1-6; TRBD1 aligns across 7 bases. The junction had 7 bases not matched to a gene; V was cut back by 1 base and J by 7 bases. Germline CDR1 reads SGHTA; CDR2 reads FQGTGA. This CDR3 contains 16 residues. In DNA, the CDR3 is TGTGCCAGCAGCTTAAGAGGGAGGGGGCCAAATTCACCCCTCCACTTT. Translated: CASSLRGRGPNSPLHF.

The CDR3 coding sequence is TGTGCCAGCAGCTTAGTGGGCAGGGGAAATCAGCCCCAGCATTTT. This gives the protein CASSLVGRGNQPQHF. This chain connects TRBV7-2 to TRBJ1-5, with a tentative D call TRBD1 (6 bases). V was clipped by 1 base and J by 4 bases, with 11 bases between them. Per the germline V gene, CDR1 is SGHTA and CDR2 is FQGNSA. CDR3 length equals 15 residues.

This clone was counted only a few times. This chain uses TRBV9 with TRBJ2-7, with D perhaps matching TRBD1 (5 bases). The germline V gene encodes CDR1 SGDLS and CDR2 YYNGEE. The CDR3 contains 15 residues. V was shortened by 0 bases and J by 6 bases, with 16 bases between the two germline ends. As DNA, the CDR3 is TGTGCCAGCAGCGTAGATGGGCAGGGCCTAGGCGAGCAGTACTTC. Its protein product is CASSVDGQGLGEQYF.

This rearrangement joins TRBV5-1 to TRBJ1-1; D is perhaps TRBD1 (6 bases). The length of the CDR3 is 13 residues. Trimming stripped 2 bases from V and 4 bases from J, with 9 bases between. The V gene's germline CDR1 is SGHRS and CDR2 YFSETQ. The CDR3 DNA reads as TGCGCCAGCAGCTTAGGGGGGACCACTGAAGCTTTCTTT. It is translated as CASSLGGTTEAFF.